This entry lists 26 T cell receptor beta chains sequenced from one sample in a study of CD8 T cells in Susac syndrome. RNA, at about 0.45 to 1 ug, was reverse transcribed with random hexamers. TCRdb called the immunoSEQ multiplex PCR reads again in MiXCR, with one record for every CDR3 protein. The sample contains roughly 150,000 distinct CDR3 sequences, 90% to 97% of which appear only once. The source material was CD4+ T cells from PBMCs. These receptor sequences come from a human donor with Susac syndrome.

The J gene is TRBJ2-7, the V gene TRBV4-1; 9 positions match TRBD2. V was clipped by 0 bases and J by 4 bases; unmatched bases: 10. CDR1 and CDR2 (germline): MGHRA, YSYEKL. The CDR3 spans 17 residues. The DNA for the CDR3 is TGCGCCAGCAGCCAAGATCGAGGGCGGGGGGGCGTGTACGAGCAGTACTTC. It specifies CASSQDRGRGGVYEQYF.

CDR3 bases: TGTGCCACCAGTGACTCTAGCGGGGCTAGCACAGATACGCAGTATTTT. It translates to CATSDSSGASTDTQYF. The V call is TRBV24-1, the J call TRBJ2-3; TRBD2 matches at 9 bases. The V segment lost 4 bases and the J segment 0 bases; nucleotides outside the gene matches: 4. In germline, CDR1 is KGHDR, CDR2 SFDVKD. CDR3 length: 16 amino acids.

This chain joins TRBV4-2 and TRBJ2-5, with D unresolved. Germline assignment: CDR1 LGHNA and CDR2 YNFKEQ. Trimming removed 4 bases from V and 2 bases from J, with 5 bases in between. CDR3 length equals 12 residues. The CDR3 is CASSRTQETQYF. The DNA of the CDR3 is TGTGCCAGCAGCCGAACACAAGAGACCCAGTACTTC.

The CDR3 DNA reads as TGTGCCAGCAGCTCCCAACAGGGTGAGGACATTCAGTACTTC. This gives the protein CASSSQQGEDIQYF. The chain is built from TRBV4-2 and TRBJ2-4; possibly TRBD1 for D (6 bases). This CDR3 comprises 14 residues. CDR1 and CDR2 from the germline V gene are LGHNA and YNFKEQ. Trimming took 5 bases from V and 8 from J, leaving 16 bases between them.

In this sample, this clonotype turned up once. The chain links TRBV5-1 to TRBJ2-1; D unresolved. CDR1 is SGHRS, CDR2 YFSETQ, per germline. CDR3 size: 14 residues. V lost 4 bases to trimming and J lost 5 bases, with 13 bases between them. This CDR3 reads CASSRSEPNNEQFF. CDR3 bases: TGCGCCAGCAGCCGCAGCGAGCCGAACAATGAGCAGTTCTTC.

The table lists this clonotype with a count of one. V usage is TRBV3-1 and J usage is TRBJ2-3, with TRBD2 identical over 9 bases. CDR3 length: 12 amino acids. CDR1 is LGHDT, CDR2 YNNKEL, per germline (reference sequence). The ends lost 7 bases at V and 6 bases at J; junction bases unmatched: 2. The CDR3 is CASKSGGDTQYF. In DNA, the CDR3 is TGTGCCAGCAAAAGCGGGGGGGATACGCAGTATTTT.

J is TRBJ2-1 and V is TRBV18; D not certain. Germline assignment: CDR1 KGHSH and CDR2 LQKENI. With 1 base removed from V and 0 bases from J, the gap between germline ends came to 13 bases. The CDR3 consists of 17 residues. CDR3 amino acids: CASSPQSPSSSYNEQFF. CDR3 in DNA: TGTGCCAGCTCACCACAATCCCCGTCAAGCTCCTACAATGAGCAGTTCTTC.

The chain uses TRBV7-3 and TRBJ1-1; D possibly corresponds to TRBD1 (6 bases). V lost 2 bases, J lost 0 bases, and 10 bases lay in between. Looked up from germline, CDR1 is SGHTA and CDR2 is FQGTGA. CDR3 size: 15 residues. CDR3 DNA: TGTGCCAGCAGCTTATCAGGACAGTTGAACACTGAAGCTTTCTTT. Translated: CASSLSGQLNTEAFF.

The chain is built from TRBV21-1 and TRBJ1-1. TRBV21-1 represents a pseudogene. This CDR3 spans 8 amino acids. CDR3 region: CANHQAFF. The CDR3 bases are TGTGCCAACCATCAAGCTTTCTTT.

The chain links TRBV29-1 to TRBJ1-5, with a weak D call TRBD1 (5 bases). CDR1 and CDR2 from the germline V gene are SQVTM and ANQGSEA. The CDR3 totals 13 residues. The V and J ends lost 4 bases and 2 bases respectively, with 9 bases between them. The DNA of the CDR3 is TGCAGCGTTGTCCAGGGAGGCAATCAGCCCCAGCATTTT. This codes for CSVVQGGNQPQHF.

This chain joins TRBV7-3 and TRBJ1-1; D is unclear. The germline V gene has CDR1 SGHTA and CDR2 FQGTGA. V shed 0 bases and J shed 3 bases, with 11 bases lying between them. The CDR3 runs to 15 residues. The CDR3 DNA reads TGTGCCAGCAGCTTAACGGGCCAGGACTACACTGAAGCTTTCTTT. The encoded protein is CASSLTGQDYTEAFF.

The rearrangement uses TRBV2 and TRBJ1-5; 10 positions agree with TRBD1. Germline V CDR1 and CDR2: SNHLY, FYNNEI. With V trimmed by 7 bases and J by 1 base, 4 bases remained unmatched. The CDR3 extends over 15 amino acids. This CDR3 is CASNPGQGSNQPQHF. Written as DNA, the CDR3 is TGTGCCAGCAATCCGGGACAGGGGAGCAATCAGCCCCAGCATTTT. Together with reference TRBV2 and TRBJ1-5, the CDR3 gives the full variable domain: EPEVTQTPSHQVTQMGQEVILRCVPISNHLYFYWYRQILGQKVEFLVSFYNNEISEKSEIFDDQFSVERPDGSNFTLKIRSTKLEDSAMYFCASNPGQGSNQPQHFGDGTRLSIL.

CDR3: CSVVMDGVETQYF. The CDR3 DNA sequence: TGCAGCGTTGTTATGGACGGGGTAGAGACCCAGTACTTC. This sequence joins TRBV29-1 and TRBJ2-5; D possibly corresponds to TRBD2 (5 bases). V shed 4 bases and J shed 4 bases, with 13 bases lying between them. From germline, CDR1 is SQVTM and CDR2 ANQGSEA. The CDR3 consists of 13 residues.

CDR3 region: CSATLARETQYF. The CDR3 coding sequence is TGCAGTGCGACACTAGCGAGGGAGACCCAGTACTTC. The rearrangement joins TRBV20-1 to TRBJ2-5, with 7 bases identical to TRBD2. The CDR3 totals 12 residues. V was clipped by 6 bases and J by 5 bases; unmatched bases: 6. Germline CDR1 and CDR2: DFQATT and SNEGSKA (reference sequence).

V and J are TRBV6-5 and TRBJ2-1, with D perhaps matching TRBD1 (6 bases). V shed 4 bases and J shed 7 bases, with 17 bases lying between them. CDR1 is MNHEY and CDR2 is SVGAGI in the germline V gene. There are 15 residues in the CDR3. The CDR3 nucleotides read TGTGCCAGCAGTTCGACAGGTTCATACACGAATGAGCAGTTCTTC. It yields the protein CASSSTGSYTNEQFF.

The rearrangement links TRBV7-9 to TRBJ2-7, with D hard to call. This CDR3 has 14 residues. The germline V gene has CDR1 SEHNR and CDR2 FQNEAQ (reference sequence). Deletions cut 4 bases from V and 1 base from J, with 11 bases between. The CDR3 is CASSSLGISYEQYF. The CDR3 bases are TGTGCCAGCAGCTCCCTTGGGATATCCTACGAGCAGTACTTC.

V gene TRBV19 combines with J gene TRBJ2-5; D tentatively fits TRBD1 or TRBD2 (5 bases each). V gave up 9 bases and J gave up 2 bases, with 16 bases separating them. Germline lookup yields CDR1 LNHDA and CDR2 SQIVND (reference sequence). The CDR3 consists of 14 residues. The DNA of the CDR3 is TGTGCCAGCTCCGAGAGGGGATATCAAGAGACCCAGTACTTC. Protein product: CASSERGYQETQYF.

The chain combines TRBV12-3 or TRBV12-4 with TRBJ1-1, with D possibly TRBD1 on 5 matching bases. This CDR3 comprises 13 residues. The V and J ends lost 6 bases and 3 bases respectively, with 11 bases between them. CDR3 sequence: CASSGRDYTEAFF. CDR3 nucleotide sequence: TGTGCCAGCAGCGGCCGGGACTACACTGAAGCTTTCTTT.

The rearrangement joins TRBV29-1 to TRBJ2-5; unclear D gene. The germline gives CDR1 SQVTM, CDR2 ANQGSEA. Trimming took off 6 bases at V and 3 bases at J, with 11 bases between the two ends. The CDR3 totals 12 residues. CDR3 region: CSVAKPEETQYF. The CDR3 region has the DNA TGCAGCGTCGCAAAACCCGAAGAGACCCAGTACTTC.

V is TRBV12-3 or TRBV12-4 and J is TRBJ1-5; TRBD1 is a possible D gene (6 bases). This CDR3 comprises 14 residues. V was shortened by 5 bases and J by 5 bases, with 13 bases between the two germline ends. The CDR3 loop reads CASSKQGRDQPQHF. For the CDR3, the DNA is TGTGCCAGCAGTAAACAGGGAAGGGATCAGCCCCAGCATTTT.

The chain uses TRBV5-4 and TRBJ2-2; TRBD2 agrees at 8 bases. The V gene's germline CDR1 is SGHNT and CDR2 YYREEE (reference sequence). The CDR3 totals 14 residues. V gave up 7 bases and J gave up 0 bases; unmatched junction bases: 2. CDR3 DNA sequence: TGTGCCAGCGCGGGGGGCGCGAACACCGGGGAGCTGTTTTTT. It codes for CASAGGANTGELFF.

This clonotype is a singleton in its sample. The chain carries TRBV11-2 and TRBJ2-3; 7 bases are shared with TRBD1. Germline values: CDR1 SGHAT, CDR2 FQNNGV. The V segment lost 1 base and the J segment 6 bases; nucleotides outside the gene matches: 7. The CDR3 consists of 15 residues. The CDR3, as DNA: TGTGCCAGCAGCTTAGTGGGGACAGTTTCTGATACGCAGTATTTT. Translation gives CASSLVGTVSDTQYF. Based on the CDR3 plus reference TRBV11-2 and TRBJ2-3, the full variable domain is EAGVAQSPRYKIIEKRQSVAFWCNPISGHATLYWYQQILGQGPKLLIQFQNNGVVDDSQLPKDRFSAERLKGVDSTLKIQPAKLEDSAVYLCASSLVGTVSDTQYFGPGTRLTVL.

The chain carries TRBV3-1 and TRBJ2-5; D perhaps matches TRBD2 (6 bases). The CDR3 is 14 residues long. In germline, CDR1 is LGHDT, CDR2 YNNKEL (reference sequence). V gave up 4 bases and J gave up 5 bases, with 14 bases separating them. CDR3 sequence reads: CASSPSGSFETQYF. The DNA of the CDR3 is TGTGCCAGCAGCCCATCCGGGAGTTTTGAGACCCAGTACTTC.

The V gene is TRBV20-1, the J gene TRBJ2-6; 8 bases align to TRBD2. The germline CDR1 and CDR2 sequences are DFQATT and SNEGSKA (reference sequence). V was clipped by 6 bases and J by 3 bases; unmatched bases: 7. CDR3 size: 15 residues. The DNA for the CDR3 is TGCAGTGCCCCGGGGGGGGTTCTTGGGGCCAACGTCCTGACTTTC. Protein: CSAPGGVLGANVLTF.

The rearrangement links TRBV5-1 to TRBJ2-5; 13 bases align to TRBD2. Germline V gene data show CDR1 as SGHRS and CDR2 as YFSETQ. V lost 2 bases and J lost 5; bases outside the gene matches: 6. The CDR3 runs 16 residues. The CDR3 nucleotides are TGCGCCAGCAGCTTCGGGACTAGCGGGACGGGGGAGACCCAGTACTTC. This encodes CASSFGTSGTGETQYF.

The rearrangement uses TRBV28 and TRBJ2-6, with 7 positions matching TRBD1. This CDR3 region has 15 residues. J was trimmed by 1 base and V by 6 bases; bases with no gene match: 3. The germline V gene encodes CDR1 MDHEN and CDR2 SYDVKM. CDR3 nucleotides: TGTGCCAGCAGCAGGGGGTATTCTGGGGCCAACGTCCTGACTTTC. It encodes CASSRGYSGANVLTF.